The 20 T cell receptor beta chains listed next were all sequenced from one sample in a study of shared clonotypes between healthy human individuals. Libraries were prepared by immunoSEQ multiplex PCR; TCRdb keeps only in-frame clonotypes and omits some of them. The sample lists more than 1,200,000 clones; approximately 98.5% were seen once. Sequenced material: naive CD4+ T cells sorted from blood. Subset noted: CD45RA+ positively selected. The source is a man between 25 and 39 years old in good health.

This clone occurred once. V gene TRBV18 combines with J gene TRBJ1-5; no firm D call. Looked up from germline, CDR1 is KGHSH and CDR2 is LQKENI. The CDR3 contains 13 residues. Trimming shortened V by 3 bases and J by 6 bases, and 9 bases separated the two germline ends. CDR3 loop: CASSPVDGQPQHF. The CDR3 DNA is TGTGCCAGCTCACCGGTTGACGGTCAGCCCCAGCATTTT.

The chain recombines TRBV29-1 with TRBJ2-1; tentative D call: TRBD1 (6 bases). V shed 6 bases and J shed 12 bases, with 30 bases lying between them. The CDR3 sequence is 16 residues long. CDR1 is SQVTM, CDR2 ANQGSEA, per germline. CDR3 sequence reads: CSVAWTADPEDLLQFF. As DNA, the CDR3 is TGCAGCGTAGCTTGGACAGCCGATCCAGAGGATTTGTTGCAGTTCTTC.

The V gene is TRBV14, the J gene TRBJ2-1; 7 nucleotides agree with TRBD1. The V and J ends lost 4 bases and 3 bases, in that order; junction bases with no gene match: 6. There are 15 residues in the CDR3. The germline V gene encodes CDR1 SGHDN and CDR2 FVKESK. The CDR3 bases are TGTGCCAGCAGCCCGACAGGGTTCGTCTACAATGAGCAGTTCTTC. Its protein is CASSPTGFVYNEQFF.

The chain joins TRBV9 to TRBJ1-1; D remains unclear. Germline assignment: CDR1 SGDLS and CDR2 YYNGEE. The germline V and J ends were trimmed by 1 base and 1 base, with 8 bases remaining between them. The CDR3 sequence is 14 residues long. The CDR3 DNA sequence: TGTGCCAGCAGCGTAAGAGACGGGAACACTGAAGCTTTCTTT. Translation: CASSVRDGNTEAFF.

The chain has TRBV5-4 and TRBJ1-2, with 7 bases fitting TRBD1. Germline CDR1 reads SGHNT; CDR2 reads YYREEE (reference sequence). Trimming cost V 4 bases and J 4 bases; bases outside gene matches: 7. CDR3 size: 14 residues. CDR3 sequence (DNA): TGTGCCAGCAGCCAGGTACAGGGGAGCTATGGCTACACCTTC. This codes for CASSQVQGSYGYTF.

The gene calls are TRBV27 and TRBJ2-7; 11 bases are a match to TRBD2. Germline CDR1 reads MNHEY; CDR2 reads SMNVEV (reference sequence). V was pared by 5 bases and J by 2 bases, with 5 bases of the junction left unmatched. The CDR3 sequence is 15 residues long. The CDR3 spells CASSPGLAAPYEQYF. The CDR3 nucleotides are TGTGCCAGCAGTCCGGGACTAGCGGCTCCCTACGAGCAGTACTTC.

The gene calls are TRBV7-9 and TRBJ2-2; 11 nucleotides align to TRBD2. V gave up 5 bases and J gave up 7 bases; unmatched junction bases: 9. The CDR3 covers 16 residues. From germline, CDR1 is SEHNR and CDR2 FQNEAQ (reference sequence). The CDR3 nucleotides read TGTGCCAGCAGCCATCTAGCGGGAGGCCCGGGCGGGGAGCTGTTTTTT. Protein: CASSHLAGGPGGELFF.

The DNA of the CDR3 is TGTGCCAGCAGCCCCAGGGAGAACACTGAAGCTTTCTTT. It translates to CASSPRENTEAFF. The chain carries TRBV7-8 and TRBJ1-1; a weak D match, TRBD1 (5 bases). Looked up from germline, CDR1 is SGHVS and CDR2 is FQNEAQ. The V and J ends lost 5 bases and 1 base respectively, with 8 bases between them. The CDR3 covers 13 residues.

This chain uses TRBV19 with TRBJ1-5; no firm D call. The CDR3 extends over 14 amino acids. V gave up 6 bases and J gave up 0 bases, with 9 bases separating them. The germline CDR1 and CDR2 sequences are LNHDA and SQIVND (reference sequence). Here the CDR3 DNA reads TGTGCCAGTAGGCTCAGGCTTAGCAATCAGCCCCAGCATTTT. Protein: CASRLRLSNQPQHF. Variable domain in full (rest from reference TRBV19 and TRBJ1-5): DGGITQSPKYLFRKEGQNVTLSCEQNLNHDAMYWYRQDPGQGLRLIYYSQIVNDFQKGDIAEGYSVSREKKESFPLTVTSAQKNPTAFYLCASRLRLSNQPQHFGDGTRLSIL.

Here the CDR3 reads CASSLVSLPTEEAFF. The CDR3 region has the DNA TGCGCCAGCAGCTTGGTATCTCTTCCTACAGAAGAAGCTTTCTTT. The J gene is TRBJ1-1, the V gene TRBV5-1, with no clear D. The germline gives CDR1 SGHRS, CDR2 YFSETQ. The V end was cut by 0 bases, the J end by 8 bases, with 17 bases between. CDR3 length: 15 residues. Supplemented by reference TRBV5-1 and TRBJ1-1, the full variable domain reads KAGVTQTPRYLIKTRGQQVTLSCSPISGHRSVSWYQQTPGQGLQFLFEYFSETQRNKGNFPGRFSGRQFSNSRSEMNVSTLELGDSALYLCASSLVSLPTEEAFFGQGTRLTVV.

This chain uses TRBV19 with TRBJ2-1; D ambiguous. CDR3 length: 12 amino acids. Deletions cut 3 bases from V and 5 bases from J, with 5 bases between. Germline V CDR1 and CDR2: LNHDA, SQIVND (reference sequence). CDR3 in amino acids: CASSIIHNEQFF. DNA of the CDR3: TGTGCCAGTAGTATTATCCACAATGAGCAGTTCTTC.

The chain recombines TRBV7-9 with TRBJ2-3; 9 nucleotides agree with TRBD2. The germline V gene has CDR1 SEHNR and CDR2 FQNEAQ (reference sequence). The CDR3 contains 16 residues. The ends lost 5 bases at V and 5 bases at J; junction bases unmatched: 11. CDR3 DNA sequence: TGTGCCAGCAGCACCTTTAGCGGGAGTGGGAGAGATACGCAGTATTTT. Its translation is CASSTFSGSGRDTQYF.

V usage is TRBV28 and J usage is TRBJ1-5; D might be TRBD1 (6 bases). Germline CDR1 MDHEN, CDR2 SYDVKM. V dropped 8 bases and J dropped 4 bases, with 15 bases sitting between them. The CDR3 is 14 amino acids. The CDR3 DNA is TGTGCCAGCGTGAGGGGGTCCCTTAATCAGCCCCAGCATTTT. Encoded protein: CASVRGSLNQPQHF.

V and J are TRBV9 and TRBJ2-5; D uncertain. V shed 4 bases and J shed 4 bases, with 8 bases lying between them. From germline, CDR1 is SGDLS and CDR2 YYNGEE. The CDR3 has 12 amino acids. The chain's CDR3 is CASSRVGETQYF. CDR3 sequence (DNA): TGTGCCAGCAGCCGGGTGGGAGAGACCCAGTACTTC.

The chain uses TRBV5-1 and TRBJ2-7; D gene uncertain. This CDR3 spans 13 amino acids. Looked up from germline, CDR1 is SGHRS and CDR2 is YFSETQ. V lost 0 bases to trimming and J lost 2 bases, with 6 bases between them. CDR3 coding DNA: TGCGCCAGCAGCTTGGGTGAGGCCTACGAGCAGTACTTC. Translation: CASSLGEAYEQYF. Full variable domain (outside the CDR3, taken from reference TRBV5-1 and TRBJ2-7): KAGVTQTPRYLIKTRGQQVTLSCSPISGHRSVSWYQQTPGQGLQFLFEYFSETQRNKGNFPGRFSGRQFSNSRSEMNVSTLELGDSALYLCASSLGEAYEQYFGPGTRLTVT.

The V gene is TRBV5-4, the J gene TRBJ2-5; TRBD1 matches at 7 bases. Germline V gene sequence: CDR1 SGHNT, CDR2 YYREEE (reference sequence). The CDR3 totals 13 residues. Losses at the gene ends were 5 bases for V and 5 bases for J; bases not matched to a gene: 6. The CDR3 sequence is CASSKQGLETQYF. The CDR3 DNA sequence: TGTGCCAGCAGTAAACAGGGGCTCGAGACCCAGTACTTC.

The chain is built from TRBV5-4 and TRBJ2-1; D is unclear. Germline values: CDR1 SGHNT, CDR2 YYREEE (reference sequence). The V gene lost 4 bases and the J gene lost 5 bases, with 4 bases spanning the gap. The CDR3 runs to 11 residues. The CDR3 is CASSGDNEQFF. The CDR3 coding sequence is TGTGCCAGCAGCGGGGACAATGAGCAGTTCTTC.

In its sample, this clone was seen once. This sequence joins TRBV6-1 and TRBJ2-7; unclear D gene. V was trimmed by 7 bases and J by 5 bases, leaving 18 bases between them. CDR1 and CDR2 from the germline V gene are MNHNS and SASEGT. The CDR3 contains 14 residues. The CDR3 DNA sequence: TGTGCCAGCAAGGCGGCCCACACACTCAACGAGCAGTACTTC. It is translated as CASKAAHTLNEQYF.

This clone was detected once. V is TRBV19 and J is TRBJ2-1; 10 bases are shared with TRBD1. Germline V gene data show CDR1 as LNHDA and CDR2 as SQIVND (reference sequence). Germline trimming cut 6 bases from V and 7 bases from J; bases unmatched to any gene: 9. The CDR3 is 15 residues long. The chain's CDR3 is CASRRGLGQGNEQFF. Here the CDR3 DNA reads TGTGCCAGTAGGAGGGGACTGGGACAGGGGAATGAGCAGTTCTTC.

This rearrangement joins TRBV7-2 to TRBJ2-5, with 8 bases fitting TRBD2. The ends lost 2 bases at V and 9 bases at J; junction bases unmatched: 5. The CDR3 extends over 13 amino acids. Germline CDR1 is SGHTA and CDR2 is FQGNSA. The DNA for the CDR3 is TGTGCCAGCAGCTTAATTATAGCGGGATCCCAGTACTTC. It yields the protein CASSLIIAGSQYF.